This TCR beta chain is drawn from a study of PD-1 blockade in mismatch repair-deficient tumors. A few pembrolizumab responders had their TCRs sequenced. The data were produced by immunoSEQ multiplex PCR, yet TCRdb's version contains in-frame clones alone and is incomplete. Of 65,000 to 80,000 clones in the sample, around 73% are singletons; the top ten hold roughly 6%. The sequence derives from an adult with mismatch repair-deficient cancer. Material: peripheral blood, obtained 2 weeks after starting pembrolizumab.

CDR3 region: CASSRLGQGNTEAFF. The CDR3 DNA follows: TGCGCCAGCAGCCGCCTGGGACAGGGCAACACTGAAGCTTTCTTT. The rearrangement links TRBV5-1 to TRBJ1-1; 9 nucleotides align to TRBD1. This CDR3 is built from 15 residues. Germline lookup yields CDR1 SGHRS and CDR2 YFSETQ. V was pared by 4 bases and J by 2 bases, with 6 bases of the junction left unmatched.